This entry features one T cell receptor beta chain sequence. The data derive from a study of T cells in localized non-small cell lung cancer. Method: immunoSEQ multiplex PCR; TCRdb's copy keeps in-frame clones and lacks some. The sample has 100,000 to 150,000 clones; more than 80% are singletons. Trimming took off 1 base at V and 1 base at J, with 5 bases between the two ends. Germline CDR1 SGHRS, CDR2 YFSETQ. The CDR3 runs to 13 residues. The receptor's source is a female donor older than 55 with stage I lung adenocarcinoma. The input for sequencing was peripheral blood, taken before any cancer treatment. The chain has TRBV5-1 and TRBJ1-1, with D unclear. DNA for the CDR3: TGCGCCAGCAGCTTGTTTCAGAACACTGAAGCTTTCTTT. This gives the protein CASSLFQNTEAFF.